The 11 T cell receptor beta chains given below trace back to one sample, sequenced in a study of blood T cell repertoires in COVID-19. Clones were sequenced by immunoSEQ multiplex PCR, and TCRdb holds only the in-frame ones, with some missing. The sample holds more than 200,000 clones, approximately 84% seen once. Sequenced: peripheral blood. The receptors shown here come from a man in his fifties with COVID-19, enrolled during active disease.

V is TRBV2 and J is TRBJ1-6, with 8 bases aligning to TRBD1. The germline gives CDR1 SNHLY, CDR2 FYNNEI. The CDR3 is 15 residues long. With V trimmed by 6 bases and J by 3 bases, 4 bases remained unmatched. The CDR3 nucleotides read TGTGCCAGCAGCCCCGACAGGGGCTATAATTCACCCCTCCACTTT. As protein: CASSPDRGYNSPLHF.

The chain is built from TRBV12-5 and TRBJ1-1, with D perhaps matching TRBD1 (6 bases). Germline-derived CDR1 and CDR2 are LGHNT and FRNRAP. V lost 6 bases to trimming and J lost 8 bases, with 13 bases between them. This CDR3 is 12 amino acids long. DNA for the CDR3: TGTGCTAGTGGCCCGGTGGGGGCCGAAGCTTTCTTT. It encodes CASGPVGAEAFF.

This chain uses TRBV5-6 with TRBJ2-3, with a possible D match to TRBD2 (5 bases). The CDR3 is 15 residues long. Germline CDR1 is SGHDT and CDR2 is YYEEEE. Trimming removed 1 base from V and 0 bases from J, with 9 bases in between. CDR3 in DNA: TGTGCCAGCAGCTTGAGGACTCCTAGCACAGATACGCAGTATTTT. Its protein is CASSLRTPSTDTQYF.

This clone was counted between two and nine times. The chain joins TRBV23-1 to TRBJ2-1; 11 nucleotides agree with TRBD2. TRBV23-1 is an open reading frame, and its role is uncertain. Trimming removed 0 bases from V and 6 bases from J; junction bases left unmatched: 13. The CDR3 sequence is 19 residues long. Written as DNA, the CDR3 is TGCGCCAGCAGTCAATCGCACCTAGCGGGAGGCCGCTTAGGCAATGAGCAGTTCTTC. Its protein product is CASSQSHLAGGRLGNEQFF.

The chain joins TRBV5-6 to TRBJ2-3; 9 nucleotides match TRBD1. V gave up 4 bases and J gave up 2 bases; unmatched junction bases: 5. There are 15 residues in the CDR3. The V gene's germline CDR1 is SGHDT and CDR2 YYEEEE. In nucleotides, the CDR3 is TGTGCCAGCAGCCCCGGACAGGGGTACACAGATACGCAGTATTTT. Its translation: CASSPGQGYTDTQYF.

This rearrangement joins TRBV27 to TRBJ2-7, with 7 bases fitting TRBD1. CDR1 is MNHEY, CDR2 SMNVEV, per germline (reference sequence). V gave up 6 bases and J gave up 2 bases; unmatched junction bases: 10. The CDR3 extends over 15 amino acids. The CDR3 sequence is CASSKTGTATYEQYF. CDR3 nucleotide sequence: TGTGCCAGCAGCAAAACCGGGACAGCGACCTACGAGCAGTACTTC.

The rearrangement uses TRBV25-1 and TRBJ1-5; D uncertain. Germline V gene sequence: CDR1 MGHDK, CDR2 SYGVNS. V lost 1 base to trimming and J lost 0 bases, with 13 bases between them. The CDR3 covers 17 residues. The chain's CDR3 is CASSESLEVYSNQPQHF. In DNA form, the CDR3 reads TGTGCCAGCAGTGAATCTCTTGAGGTGTATAGCAATCAGCCCCAGCATTTT.

Of note for this clone: This sample also contains other DNA sequences that code for the same CDR3. This sequence joins TRBV7-9 and TRBJ2-1, with 12 bases lining up with TRBD2. This CDR3 comprises 15 residues. Germline trimming cut 5 bases from V and 2 bases from J; bases unmatched to any gene: 1. The germline gives CDR1 SEHNR, CDR2 FQNEAQ (reference sequence). Written as DNA, the CDR3 is TGTGCCAGCAGCCCTAGCGGGAGGGCCTACAATGAGCAGTTCTTC. This gives the protein CASSPSGRAYNEQFF.

The table lists this clone with a few counts. The rearrangement uses TRBV29-1 and TRBJ2-5, with a tentative D call TRBD1 (5 bases). V was clipped by 6 bases and J by 6 bases, with 20 bases between them. This CDR3 is built from 14 residues. Germline V gives CDR1 SQVTM, CDR2 ANQGSEA. The CDR3 nucleotides read TGCAGCGTCCCTAATGGGTACAGGTCGAAGACCCAGTACTTC. This gives the protein CSVPNGYRSKTQYF.

V is TRBV7-3 and J is TRBJ2-2; D perhaps matches TRBD1 (6 bases). The V end was cut by 6 bases, the J end by 2 bases, with 7 bases between. CDR1 SGHTA and CDR2 FQGTGA come from the germline V gene. The CDR3 extends over 13 amino acids. CDR3 protein: CASRDRNTGELFF. DNA of the CDR3: TGTGCCAGCAGGGACAGAAACACCGGGGAGCTGTTTTTT.

The chain combines TRBV7-2 with TRBJ1-4, with a possible D match to TRBD1 (6 bases). V shed 5 bases and J shed 5 bases, with 15 bases lying between them. This CDR3 has 15 amino acids. Germline-derived CDR1 and CDR2 are SGHTA and FQGNSA. The CDR3 loop reads CASSNREGLNEKLFF. Here the CDR3 DNA reads TGTGCCAGCAGCAACAGGGAAGGCCTAAATGAAAAACTGTTTTTT.